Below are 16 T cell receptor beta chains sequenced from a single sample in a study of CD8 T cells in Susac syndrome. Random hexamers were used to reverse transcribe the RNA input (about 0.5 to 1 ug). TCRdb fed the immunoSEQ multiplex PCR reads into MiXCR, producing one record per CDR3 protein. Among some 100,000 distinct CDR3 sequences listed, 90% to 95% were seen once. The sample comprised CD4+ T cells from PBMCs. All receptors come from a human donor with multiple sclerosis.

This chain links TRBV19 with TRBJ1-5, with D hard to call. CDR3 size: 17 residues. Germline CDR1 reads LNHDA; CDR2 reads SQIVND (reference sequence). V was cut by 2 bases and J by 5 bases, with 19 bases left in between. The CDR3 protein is CASSIIPFVQPDQPQHF. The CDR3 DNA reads TGTGCCAGTAGTATAATACCCTTTGTACAGCCCGATCAGCCCCAGCATTTT.

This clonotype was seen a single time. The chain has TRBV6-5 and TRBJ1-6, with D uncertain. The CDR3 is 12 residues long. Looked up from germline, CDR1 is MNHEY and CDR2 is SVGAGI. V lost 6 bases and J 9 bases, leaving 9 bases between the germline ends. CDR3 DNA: TGTGCCAGCAGACCGAGAGGTTCACCCCTCCACTTT. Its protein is CASRPRGSPLHF.

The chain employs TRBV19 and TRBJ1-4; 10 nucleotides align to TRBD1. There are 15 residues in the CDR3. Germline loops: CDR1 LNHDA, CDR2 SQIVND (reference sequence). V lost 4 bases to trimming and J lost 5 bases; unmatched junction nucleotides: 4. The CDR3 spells CASSNDRGRNEKLFF. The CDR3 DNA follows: TGTGCCAGTAGTAACGACAGGGGGCGAAATGAAAAACTGTTTTTT. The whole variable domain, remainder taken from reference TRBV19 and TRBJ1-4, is DGGITQSPKYLFRKEGQNVTLSCEQNLNHDAMYWYRQDPGQGLRLIYYSQIVNDFQKGDIAEGYSVSREKKESFPLTVTSAQKNPTAFYLCASSNDRGRNEKLFFGSGTQLSVL.

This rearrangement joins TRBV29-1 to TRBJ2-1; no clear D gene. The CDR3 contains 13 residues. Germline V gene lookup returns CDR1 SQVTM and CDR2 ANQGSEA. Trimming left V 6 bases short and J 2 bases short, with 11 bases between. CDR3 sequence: CSVKDTAYNEQFF. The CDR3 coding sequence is TGCAGCGTAAAAGACACGGCCTACAATGAGCAGTTCTTC.

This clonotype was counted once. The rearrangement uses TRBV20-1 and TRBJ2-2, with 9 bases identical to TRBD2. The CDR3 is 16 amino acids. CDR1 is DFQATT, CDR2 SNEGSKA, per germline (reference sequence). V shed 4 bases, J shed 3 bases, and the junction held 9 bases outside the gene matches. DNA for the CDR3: TGCAGTGCTACTAGCGGGGAGCGTTCATACACCGGGGAGCTGTTTTTT. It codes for CSATSGERSYTGELFF.

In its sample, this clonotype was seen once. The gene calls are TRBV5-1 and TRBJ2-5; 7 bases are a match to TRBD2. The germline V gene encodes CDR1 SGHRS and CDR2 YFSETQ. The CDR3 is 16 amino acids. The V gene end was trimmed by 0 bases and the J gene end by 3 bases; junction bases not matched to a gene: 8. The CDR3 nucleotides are TGCGCCAGCAGCTTGGAGGGTAGCGGGTTCGAAGAGACCCAGTACTTC. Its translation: CASSLEGSGFEETQYF.

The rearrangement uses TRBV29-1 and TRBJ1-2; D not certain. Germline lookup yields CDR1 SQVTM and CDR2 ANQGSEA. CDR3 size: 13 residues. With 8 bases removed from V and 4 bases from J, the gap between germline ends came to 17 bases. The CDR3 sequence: CSIGSGGSYGYTF. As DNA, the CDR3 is TGCAGCATAGGGTCAGGAGGTTCCTATGGCTACACCTTC. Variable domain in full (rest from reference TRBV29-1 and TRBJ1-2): SAVISQKPSRDICQRGTSLTIQCQVDSQVTMMFWYRQQPGQSLTLIATANQGSEATYESGFVIDKFPISRPNLTFSTLTVSNMSPEDSSIYLCSIGSGGSYGYTFGSGTRLTVV.

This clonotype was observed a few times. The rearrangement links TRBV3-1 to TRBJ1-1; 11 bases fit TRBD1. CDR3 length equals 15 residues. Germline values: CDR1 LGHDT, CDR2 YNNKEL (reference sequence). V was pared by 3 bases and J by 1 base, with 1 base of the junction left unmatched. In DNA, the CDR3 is TGTGCCAGCAGCCAGGGGACAGGGGGGAACACTGAAGCTTTCTTT. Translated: CASSQGTGGNTEAFF.

The CDR3 reads CASSLRQGVSYNSPLHF. The CDR3 DNA reads TGTGCCAGCAGCCTTCGACAGGGAGTATCCTATAATTCACCCCTCCACTTT. V gene TRBV6-2 or TRBV6-3 combines with J gene TRBJ1-6; 7 bases align to TRBD1. The junction had 9 bases not matched to a gene; V was cut back by 6 bases and J by 1 base. Germline CDR1 is MNHEY and CDR2 is SVGEGT. CDR3 size: 17 residues.

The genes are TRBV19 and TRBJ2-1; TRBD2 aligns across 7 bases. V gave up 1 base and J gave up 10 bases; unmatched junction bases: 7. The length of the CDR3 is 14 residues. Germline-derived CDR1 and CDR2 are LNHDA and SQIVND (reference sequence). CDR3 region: CASSIVAGLDEQFF. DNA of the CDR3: TGTGCCAGTAGTATAGTAGCGGGCTTGGACGAGCAGTTCTTC.

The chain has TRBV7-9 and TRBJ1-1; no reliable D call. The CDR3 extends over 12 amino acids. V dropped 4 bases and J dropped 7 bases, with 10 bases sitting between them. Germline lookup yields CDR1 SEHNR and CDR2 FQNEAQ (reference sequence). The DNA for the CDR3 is TGTGCCAGCAGCTGGAGGATGGATGAAGCTTTCTTT. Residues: CASSWRMDEAFF.

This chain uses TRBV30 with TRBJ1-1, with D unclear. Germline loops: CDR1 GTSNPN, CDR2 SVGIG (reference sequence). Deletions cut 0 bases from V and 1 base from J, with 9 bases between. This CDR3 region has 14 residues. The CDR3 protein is CAWSVLAENTEAFF. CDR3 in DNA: TGTGCCTGGAGTGTATTAGCAGAGAACACTGAAGCTTTCTTT.

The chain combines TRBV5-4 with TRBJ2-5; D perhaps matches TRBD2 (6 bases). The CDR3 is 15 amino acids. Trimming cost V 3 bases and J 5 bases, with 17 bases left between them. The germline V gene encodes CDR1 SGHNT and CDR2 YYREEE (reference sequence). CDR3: CASSSGGAGGETQYF. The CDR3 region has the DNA TGTGCCAGCAGCTCCGGAGGGGCCGGAGGGGAGACCCAGTACTTC.

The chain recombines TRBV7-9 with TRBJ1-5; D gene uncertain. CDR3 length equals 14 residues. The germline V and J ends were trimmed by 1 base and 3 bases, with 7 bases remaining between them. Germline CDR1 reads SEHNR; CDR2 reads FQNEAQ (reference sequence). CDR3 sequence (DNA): TGTGCCAGCAGCTTAGGAGGGCTCAATCAGCCCCAGCATTTT. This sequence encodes CASSLGGLNQPQHF.

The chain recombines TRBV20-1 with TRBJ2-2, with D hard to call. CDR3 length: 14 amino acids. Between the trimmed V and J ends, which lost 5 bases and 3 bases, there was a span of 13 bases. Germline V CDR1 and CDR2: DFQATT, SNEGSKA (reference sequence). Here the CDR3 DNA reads TGCAGTGCTTTAGGCGGATTCGACACCGGGGAGCTGTTTTTT. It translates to CSALGGFDTGELFF.

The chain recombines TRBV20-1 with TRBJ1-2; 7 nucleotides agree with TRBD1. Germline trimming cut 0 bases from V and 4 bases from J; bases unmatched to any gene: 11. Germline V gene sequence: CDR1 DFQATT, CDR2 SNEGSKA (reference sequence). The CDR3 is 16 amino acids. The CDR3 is CSARDSSTGAGYGYTF. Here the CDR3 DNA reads TGCAGTGCTAGAGATTCGTCCACAGGGGCAGGCTATGGCTACACCTTC.